This TCR beta chain is from a study of CD8 T cells in ankylosing spondylitis. General study results and limits: Disease-linked clones were reportedly significantly enriched in matched ankylosing spondylitis synovial fluid. Several of the motif variants were reported before in synovial fluid and blood from reactive arthritis. Seemingly distinctive of ankylosing spondylitis blood was a TCR beta motif formed by eight highly homologous variants. Clones that were linked to disease were CD8+ and were relatively rare in peripheral blood.

TCRdb re-analysed the 5' RACE reads in MiXCR, keeping a single row per CDR3 protein. The table shows fewer than 250,000 distinct CDR3 sequences, with roughly a third occurring only once. V trimming: 6 bases; J trimming: 1 base; junction bases outside the gene matches: 14. This CDR3 contains 18 residues. Germline V gives CDR1 KGHDR, CDR2 SFDVKD. A note on this clonotype: Antigen specificity is unknown.

The rearrangement uses TRBV24-1 and TRBJ2-1, with 7 positions matching TRBD2. The clonotype originates from a male donor with ankylosing spondylitis or in good health (not recorded which). The sample taken for sequencing was blood, either unsorted or a sorted T cell fraction (not recorded which). The DNA of the CDR3 is TGTGCCACCAGTTGGGGAGGGCTGGGGGGTGGGTCCTACAATGAGCAGTTCTTC. Amino acid sequence: CATSWGGLGGGSYNEQFF.